This TCR beta chain was recorded in a study of T cells in localized non-small cell lung cancer. Sequencing used immunoSEQ multiplex PCR; TCRdb keeps in-frame clones, though not all of them. The sample yields over 1,000 clones, 30% to 45% seen once. Study-wide findings and caveats: The greatest T cell clonality was found in uninvolved adjacent lung (higher than in tumor).

As regards this clone: What it binds is unknown.

This CDR3 has 16 amino acids. The germline gives CDR1 LNHDA, CDR2 SQIVND (reference sequence). Trimming removed 3 bases from V and 5 bases from J; junction bases left unmatched: 10. This TCR was recovered from a man aged 40-75 years with stage III lung adenocarcinoma. The specimen comprised normal lung tissue next to the tumor, sampled before any cancer treatment. The chain is built from TRBV19 and TRBJ2-5, with 9 bases identical to TRBD2. As DNA, the CDR3 is TGTGCCAGTAGTATGTCTGGCGGGGGGGCTTGGGAGACCCAGTACTTC. Its protein is CASSMSGGGAWETQYF.